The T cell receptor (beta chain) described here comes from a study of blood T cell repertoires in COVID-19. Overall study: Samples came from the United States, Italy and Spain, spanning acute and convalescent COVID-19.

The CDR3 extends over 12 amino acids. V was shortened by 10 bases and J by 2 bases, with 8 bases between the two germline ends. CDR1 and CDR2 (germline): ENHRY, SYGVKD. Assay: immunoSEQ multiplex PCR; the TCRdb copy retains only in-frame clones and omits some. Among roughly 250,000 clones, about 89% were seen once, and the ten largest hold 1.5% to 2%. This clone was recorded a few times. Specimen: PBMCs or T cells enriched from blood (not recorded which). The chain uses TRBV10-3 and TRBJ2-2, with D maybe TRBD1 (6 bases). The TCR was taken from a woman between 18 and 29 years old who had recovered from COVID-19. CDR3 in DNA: TGTGCCACGACAGGTAACACCGGGGAGCTGTTTTTT. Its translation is CATTGNTGELFF.